This T cell receptor (beta chain) was retrieved from a study of cytomegalovirus exposure and HLA in healthy donors. Looking at the study overall: Membership in the Caucasian-associated ancestry cluster was found for around 81% of approximately 400 genotyped donors.

Primers for the PCR totalled 60 Vbeta and 13 Jbeta. The assay was immunoSEQ multiplex PCR, and TCRdb's table has in-frame clones only and misses some. The sample lists roughly 200,000 clones, around 86% occurring once. Between the trimmed V and J ends, which lost 5 bases and 3 bases, there was a span of 13 bases. Germline V gene data show CDR1 as SGHTA and CDR2 as FQGTGA. This CDR3 comprises 15 residues. The chain employs TRBV7-3 and TRBJ2-2; D might be TRBD2 (6 bases). Sequencing was carried out using PBMCs. The sequence was obtained from a man aged 50-60 years in good health and CMV-seronegative. The CDR3 nucleotides read TGTGCCAGCAGCCCAGCCTTAGCGGACACCGGGGAGCTGTTTTTT. Its protein product is CASSPALADTGELFF.